Listed here are 22 T cell receptor beta chains from one sample, sequenced in a study of blood T cell repertoires in COVID-19. TCRdb keeps only in-frame clones here, not all; method: immunoSEQ multiplex PCR. The top ten hold about 26% of the sample, which has some 56,000 clones, about 86% seen once. Sequences were obtained from peripheral blood. The receptor set was obtained from a woman at least 80 years old with active or convalescent COVID-19.

The chain is built from TRBV11-2 and TRBJ1-2, with D tentatively TRBD1 (5 bases). The CDR3 has 14 amino acids. In germline, CDR1 is SGHAT, CDR2 FQNNGV. V was pared by 0 bases and J by 5 bases, with 10 bases between. CDR3 amino acids: CASSLDTAGYGYTF. CDR3 nucleotide sequence: TGTGCCAGCAGCTTAGATACGGCAGGGTATGGCTACACCTTC.

The chain joins TRBV7-2 to TRBJ1-4; D uncertain. V was trimmed by 2 bases and J by 1 base, leaving 11 bases between them. CDR1 is SGHTA, CDR2 FQGNSA, per germline. The CDR3 is 16 residues long. This CDR3 is CASSLKGLGTNEKLFF. In DNA form, the CDR3 reads TGTGCCAGCAGCTTAAAAGGACTGGGAACTAATGAAAAACTGTTTTTT.

The chain has TRBV7-9 and TRBJ1-3; D remains unclear. The CDR3 has 16 residues. CDR1 is SEHNR and CDR2 is FQNEAQ in the germline V gene (reference sequence). V was pared by 5 bases and J by 0 bases, with 14 bases between. The CDR3 sequence is CASSPREASSGNTIYF. CDR3 DNA sequence: TGTGCCAGCAGCCCCCGAGAAGCAAGCTCTGGAAACACCATATATTTT.

This clone was counted only a few times. The V call is TRBV2, the J call TRBJ1-6; TRBD1 agrees at 10 bases. The CDR3 has 14 residues. CDR1 is SNHLY, CDR2 FYNNEI, per germline. The V segment lost 4 bases and the J segment 9 bases; nucleotides outside the gene matches: 3. The CDR3 loop reads CASSAGQGISPLHF. The CDR3, as DNA: TGTGCCAGCAGTGCGGGACAGGGGATTTCACCCCTCCACTTT.

This clone has just one count. V and J are TRBV5-6 and TRBJ1-1; tentatively, D is TRBD1 (6 bases). This CDR3 has 14 residues. CDR1 is SGHDT, CDR2 YYEEEE, per germline. Trimming stripped 0 bases from V and 0 bases from J, with 6 bases between. The CDR3, as DNA: TGTGCCAGCAGCTTGGACAGGGTGAACACTGAAGCTTTCTTT. Amino acids: CASSLDRVNTEAFF.

This clone was observed a few times. The J gene is TRBJ2-1, the V gene TRBV9; 11 nucleotides agree with TRBD2. The junction had 9 bases not matched to a gene; V was cut back by 3 bases and J by 4 bases. This CDR3 contains 17 residues. Germline assignment: CDR1 SGDLS and CDR2 YYNGEE. The CDR3, as DNA: TGTGCCAGCAGCGCCAGATCCCTAGCGGGGGGTTACAATGAGCAGTTCTTC. Translation gives CASSARSLAGGYNEQFF.

This rearrangement joins TRBV18 to TRBJ2-5, with D tentatively TRBD1 (6 bases). CDR3 size: 13 residues. The V and J ends lost 4 bases and 5 bases respectively, with 11 bases between them. Germline CDR1 and CDR2: KGHSH and LQKENI. CDR3 DNA sequence: TGTGCCAGCTCACTACAGGGACACGAGACCCAGTACTTC. Translated, it gives CASSLQGHETQYF. The full variable domain, rest sourced from reference TRBV18 and TRBJ2-5, is NAGVMQNPRHLVRRRGQEARLRCSPMKGHSHVYWYRQLPEEGLKFMVYLQKENIIDESGMPKERFSAEFPKEGPSILRIQQVVRGDSAAYFCASSLQGHETQYFGPGTRLLVL.

The J gene is TRBJ1-1, the V gene TRBV7-2; no firm D call. The germline V gene encodes CDR1 SGHTA and CDR2 FQGNSA. V was clipped by 0 bases and J by 1 base, with 3 bases between them. The CDR3 contains 13 residues. Written as DNA, the CDR3 is TGTGCCAGCAGCTTAGCACAGAACACTGAAGCTTTCTTT. Its translation: CASSLAQNTEAFF. The full variable domain, completed using reference TRBV7-2 and TRBJ1-1, is GAGVSQSPSNKVTEKGKDVELRCDPISGHTALYWYRQSLGQGLEFLIYFQGNSAPDKSGLPSDRFSAERTGGSVSTLTIQRTQQEDSAVYLCASSLAQNTEAFFGQGTRLTVV.

V and J are TRBV7-2 and TRBJ1-2; TRBD1 is a possible D gene (5 bases). CDR1 is SGHTA and CDR2 is FQGNSA in the germline V gene. Trimming removed 5 bases from V and 3 bases from J, with 16 bases in between. CDR3 size: 15 residues. The CDR3 DNA reads as TGTGCCAGCAGCCCGAGTTCAGGGAAGGACTATGGCTACACCTTC. Its protein product is CASSPSSGKDYGYTF.

This rearrangement joins TRBV5-6 to TRBJ2-3; the match to TRBD1 covers 9 bases. From germline, CDR1 is SGHDT and CDR2 YYEEEE. The CDR3 totals 16 residues. The junction had 11 bases not matched to a gene; V was cut back by 5 bases and J by 4 bases. The CDR3 coding sequence is TGTGCCAGCAGTTCTCATCCGGGACAGGGATCAGATACGCAGTATTTT. As protein: CASSSHPGQGSDTQYF. The full variable domain, completed using reference TRBV5-6 and TRBJ2-3, is DAGVTQSPTHLIKTRGQQVTLRCSPKSGHDTVSWYQQALGQGPQFIFQYYEEEERQRGNFPDRFSGHQFPNYSSELNVNALLLGDSALYLCASSSHPGQGSDTQYFGPGTRLTVL.

This clone was found once. The chain carries TRBV29-1 and TRBJ2-7, with TRBD1 matching 7 bases. In germline, CDR1 is SQVTM, CDR2 ANQGSEA. The CDR3 consists of 13 residues. The V and J ends lost 3 bases and 0 bases, in that order; junction bases with no gene match: 2. The chain's CDR3 is CSVDSGGSYEQYF. CDR3 bases: TGCAGCGTTGATTCAGGGGGCTCCTACGAGCAGTACTTC.

The chain carries TRBV14 and TRBJ1-3, with TRBD1 matching over 8 bases. With 0 bases clipped from V and 3 bases from J, the junction kept 4 bases outside the gene matches. Per germline, CDR1 SGHDN and CDR2 FVKESK. The CDR3 contains 16 residues. The CDR3 protein is CASSQDQGAGGNTIYF. CDR3 nucleotides: TGTGCCAGCAGCCAAGATCAGGGGGCAGGTGGAAACACCATATATTTT. The whole variable domain, filled in from reference TRBV14 and TRBJ1-3, reads EAGVTQFPSHSVIEKGQTVTLRCDPISGHDNLYWYRRVMGKEIKFLLHFVKESKQDESGMPNNRFLAERTGGTYSTLKVQPAELEDSGVYFCASSQDQGAGGNTIYFGEGSWLTVV.

V usage is TRBV5-1 and J usage is TRBJ2-5; the match to TRBD1 covers 7 bases. CDR1 SGHRS and CDR2 YFSETQ come from the germline V gene. Trimming removed 0 bases from V and 1 base from J; junction bases left unmatched: 6. This CDR3 spans 16 amino acids. The CDR3 DNA reads TGCGCCAGCAGCTTGGCCATTTCAGGGGGCCAAGAGACCCAGTACTTC. Translated: CASSLAISGGQETQYF.

The chain combines TRBV7-2 with TRBJ1-6, with 7 bases matching TRBD1. Germline V gene lookup returns CDR1 SGHTA and CDR2 FQGNSA. V shed 5 bases, J shed 2 bases, and the junction held 9 bases outside the gene matches. The CDR3 has 17 amino acids. Here the CDR3 reads CASSGQALSPYNSPLHF. The CDR3 coding sequence is TGTGCCAGCAGCGGACAGGCTTTGTCCCCCTATAATTCACCCCTCCACTTT.

CDR3 region: CASSGTGVYSPLHF. The CDR3 region has the DNA TGCGCCAGCAGCGGGACAGGGGTATATTCACCCCTCCACTTT. This chain uses TRBV5-1 with TRBJ1-6; 10 positions agree with TRBD1. Looked up from germline, CDR1 is SGHRS and CDR2 is YFSETQ. The CDR3 spans 14 residues. J was trimmed by 8 bases and V by 4 bases; bases with no gene match: 3.

The chain recombines TRBV25-1 with TRBJ2-1; possible D gene TRBD1, 6 bases. V was shortened by 2 bases and J by 1 base, with 6 bases between the two germline ends. The CDR3 runs 14 residues. Germline loops: CDR1 MGHDK, CDR2 SYGVNS. The CDR3 nucleotides are TGTGCCAGCAGTGAAGGACAGTCCTACAATGAGCAGTTCTTC. Its protein is CASSEGQSYNEQFF. The full variable domain, its missing parts supplied by reference TRBV25-1 and TRBJ2-1, is EADIYQTPRYLVIGTGKKITLECSQTMGHDKMYWYQQDPGMELHLIHYSYGVNSTEKGDLSSESTVSRIRTEHFPLTLESARPSHTSQYLCASSEGQSYNEQFFGPGTRLTVL.

The CDR3 DNA reads as TGTGCCAGCAGCTTGGGCGGGGCTGGTAATGAAAAACTGTTTTTT. It encodes CASSLGGAGNEKLFF. V gene TRBV5-6 combines with J gene TRBJ1-4, with D possibly being TRBD1 (5 bases). The CDR3 sequence is 15 residues long. Trimming stripped 0 bases from V and 4 bases from J, with 10 bases between. Germline CDR1 reads SGHDT; CDR2 reads YYEEEE.

The rearrangement uses TRBV6-5 and TRBJ1-1; D remains ambiguous. This CDR3 region has 11 residues. The germline V gene encodes CDR1 MNHEY and CDR2 SVGAGI. The V end lost 5 bases, the J end lost 11 bases, and 12 bases lay between the germline ends. The CDR3 region has the DNA TGTGCCAGCAGTCCCGGGTTTTTCGCTTTCTTT. This codes for CASSPGFFAFF.

This clone was picked up a small number of times. The gene calls are TRBV9 and TRBJ1-1; no definite D call. Germline V gives CDR1 SGDLS, CDR2 YYNGEE. The CDR3 covers 12 residues. The ends were cut back, 0 bases at V and 7 bases at J, with 7 bases in the middle. The CDR3 loop is CASSVGIGEAFF. Written as DNA, the CDR3 is TGTGCCAGCAGCGTAGGTATCGGTGAAGCTTTCTTT. Full variable domain (remainder filled in from reference TRBV9 and TRBJ1-1): DSGVTQTPKHLITATGQRVTLRCSPRSGDLSVYWYQQSLDQGLQFLIQYYNGEERAKGNILERFSAQQFPDLHSELNLSSLELGDSALYFCASSVGIGEAFFGQGTRLTVV.

The chain links TRBV7-8 to TRBJ1-4; TRBD1 matches at 8 bases. With V trimmed by 5 bases and J by 8 bases, 4 bases remained unmatched. The germline gives CDR1 SGHVS, CDR2 FQNEAQ. This CDR3 spans 13 amino acids. The CDR3 DNA sequence: TGTGCCAGCAGCCCAGGGGGCAGGGAAAAACTGTTTTTT. Translating gives CASSPGGREKLFF.

In this sample, this clone turned up once. The chain joins TRBV7-2 to TRBJ2-1, with 8 bases aligning to TRBD1. This CDR3 has 14 residues. Germline-derived CDR1 and CDR2 are SGHTA and FQGNSA. The junction had 10 bases not matched to a gene; V was cut back by 6 bases and J by 9 bases. The CDR3 region is CASRPGGREVEQFF. CDR3 sequence (DNA): TGTGCCAGCAGACCAGGGGGCCGCGAGGTTGAGCAGTTCTTC.

The chain combines TRBV6-2 or TRBV6-3 with TRBJ2-4; 8 bases align to TRBD2. The CDR3 has 17 amino acids. The trim removed 2 bases at V and 7 bases at J, leaving 13 bases unmatched. From germline, CDR1 is MNHEY and CDR2 SVGEGT. CDR3 sequence: CASSYPDYGGGPNIQYF. The DNA for the CDR3 is TGTGCCAGCAGTTACCCCGACTACGGGGGGGGGCCGAACATTCAGTACTTC.